A selection of T cell receptor beta chains follows, all from one sample in a study of beta chain features in type 1 diabetes. Some clones are missing from TCRdb's copy, which holds only in-frame ones; the method was immunoSEQ multiplex PCR. The sample holds some 120,000 clones; around 16% are singletons and the top ten take roughly 2.6%. What was sequenced was central memory CD4+ T cells from blood. The receptors stem from a man younger than 35 with type 1 diabetes. The CDR3 runs from the conserved cysteine through the conserved F or W. The D gene is left open where the match is weak. Size is omitted from some rows. Given values are once, few, many or a class for expanded clones.

TRBD1	many	TRBV7-9	TRBJ2-3	CASSSPDRGLDTQYF
.	many	TRBV19	TRBJ1-5	CASSTPPGGYSNQPQHF
TRBD1	few	TRBV10-3	TRBJ2-1	CAISKQGAGEQFF
.	.	TRBV30	TRBJ1-4	CALGGYNEKLFF
TRBD1	.	TRBV7-9	TRBJ1-4	CASSLGRTGGNEKLFF
.	.	TRBV6-5	TRBJ2-7	CASTHPDSREQYF
TRBD2	.	TRBV29-1	TRBJ2-7	CSVELASGRGEQYF
TRBD1	.	TRBV2	TRBJ1-1	CASTLQGPNTEAFF
.	few	TRBV6-5	TRBJ2-7	CASSSQGRNEQYF
.	few	TRBV15	TRBJ1-2	CATSNYPRDSRGYGYTF
TRBD2	few	TRBV4-1	TRBJ2-7	CASSQDSGSSGSNDEQYF
.	.	TRBV7-7	TRBJ2-2	CASSLDHNTGELFF
.	.	TRBV10-3	TRBJ2-7	CAIQGRGLAYEQYF
.	few	TRBV7-3	TRBJ2-1	CASSSGSRSEQFF
.	.	TRBV23-1	TRBJ1-1	CASRPRGIDTEAFF
.	.	TRBV28	TRBJ1-1	CASVGYAEAFF
.	.	TRBV29-1	TRBJ1-3	CSGRDTLSGNTIYF
.	.	TRBV5-1	TRBJ2-2	CASTLVGANTGELFF
TRBD1	.	TRBV7-3	TRBJ1-1	CASSRQGDTEAFF
TRBD1	.	TRBV4-2	TRBJ2-5	CASSPGTAQETQYF
TRBD1	.	TRBV23-1	.	CASSQPYRGRLSEQYF
.	.	TRBV6-5	TRBJ2-2	CASSYSLGGELFF
.	.	TRBV7-2	TRBJ2-5	CASSLNGVTQYF
.	.	TRBV10-3	TRBJ1-1	CAIRGAQNTEAFF
TRBD1	many	TRBV7-9	TRBJ2-1	CASSLRGTGHEQFF
.	.	TRBV28	TRBJ1-1	CASSLPVAGIGTEAFF
.	.	TRBV14	TRBJ2-1	CASRKQGGNEQFF
.	few	TRBV5-1	TRBJ2-5	CASSLVGNPQETQYF
.	.	TRBV5-1	TRBJ2-1	CASSFDSALYNEQFF
.	.	TRBV20-1	TRBJ2-7	CSANLGYEQYF
TRBD1	.	TRBV4-2	TRBJ2-7	CASSQSGTANYEQYF
TRBD1	.	TRBV4-3	TRBJ2-2	CASSVRQGNTGELFF
.	.	TRBV13	TRBJ2-6	CASSPPSRGSVSGANVLTF
TRBD1	.	TRBV7-2	TRBJ2-1	CASSPGQVTNEQFF
.	.	TRBV18	TRBJ2-1	CASSPLTEGEQFF
.	.	TRBV7-2	TRBJ2-3	CASSPGLVTDTQYF
.	.	TRBV7-8	TRBJ2-3	CASGASASDTQYF
.	.	TRBV5-1	TRBJ2-1	CASSSEYGDNEQFF
.	many	TRBV30	TRBJ2-1	CAWVLPGNEQFF
.	.	TRBV9	TRBJ2-7	CASSVAPGRLEQYF
.	.	TRBV15	TRBJ1-4	CATSRAYSLRTNEKLFF
TRBD2	few	TRBV2	TRBJ2-7	CASSDPGGLAGDNNAYEQYF
.	few	TRBV19	TRBJ1-1	CASTALANTEAFF
.	.	TRBV7-6	TRBJ1-1	CASSSRAGGGTEAFF
.	few	TRBV20-1	TRBJ2-1	CSASWMNEQFF